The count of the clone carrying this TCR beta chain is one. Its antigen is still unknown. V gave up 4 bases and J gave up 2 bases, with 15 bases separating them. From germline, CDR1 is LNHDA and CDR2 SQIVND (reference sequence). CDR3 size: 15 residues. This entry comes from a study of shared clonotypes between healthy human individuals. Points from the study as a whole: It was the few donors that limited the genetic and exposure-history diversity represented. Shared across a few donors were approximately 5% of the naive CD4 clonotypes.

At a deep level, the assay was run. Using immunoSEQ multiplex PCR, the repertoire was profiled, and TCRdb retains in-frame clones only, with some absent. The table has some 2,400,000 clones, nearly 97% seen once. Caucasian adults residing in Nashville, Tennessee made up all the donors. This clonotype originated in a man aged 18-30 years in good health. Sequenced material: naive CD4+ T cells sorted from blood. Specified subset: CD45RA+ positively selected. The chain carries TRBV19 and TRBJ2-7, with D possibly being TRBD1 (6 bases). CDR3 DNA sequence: TGTGCCAGTAGTAGTACACCTGGGGGCCCCTACGAGCAGTACTTC. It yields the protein CASSSTPGGPYEQYF.